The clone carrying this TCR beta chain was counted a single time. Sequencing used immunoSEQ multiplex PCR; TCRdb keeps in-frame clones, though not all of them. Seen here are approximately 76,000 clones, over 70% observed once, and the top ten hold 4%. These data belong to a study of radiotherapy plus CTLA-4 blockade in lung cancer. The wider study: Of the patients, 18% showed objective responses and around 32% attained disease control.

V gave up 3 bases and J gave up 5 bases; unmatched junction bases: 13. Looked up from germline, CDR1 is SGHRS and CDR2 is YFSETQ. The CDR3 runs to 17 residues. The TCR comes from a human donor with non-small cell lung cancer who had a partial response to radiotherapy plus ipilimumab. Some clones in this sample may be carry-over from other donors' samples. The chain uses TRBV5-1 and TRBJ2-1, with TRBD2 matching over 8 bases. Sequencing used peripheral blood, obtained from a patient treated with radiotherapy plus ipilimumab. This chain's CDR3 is CASSSHRRGEMDNEQFF. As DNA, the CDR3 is TGCGCCAGCAGCTCCCACCGGCGGGGGGAGATGGACAATGAGCAGTTCTTC.